The next 2 T cell receptor beta chains were all read from a single sample in a study of neurological immune-mediated disorders. TCRdb analysed the 5' RACE reads with MiXCR anew, one entry per CDR3 protein. The sample lists 25,000 to 30,000 distinct CDR3 sequences, roughly 16% occurring once. Described time point: technical triplicate 3. Source material: CD4+ T cells from blood. The receptor source for this set is a female donor with HTLV-1-associated myelopathy (HAM/TSP).

This clonotype was seen at least ten times. The chain recombines TRBV12-3 or TRBV12-4 with TRBJ2-5; tentatively, D is TRBD1 or TRBD2 (5 bases each). Trimming removed 5 bases at V and 5 bases at J, with 15 bases between. The CDR3 spans 14 residues. DNA for the CDR3: TGTGCCAGCAGTGGGGGTGGGCTGGGGGAGACCCAGTACTTC. Translating it yields CASSGGGLGETQYF.

This clonotype showed up just a few times. The gene calls are TRBV30 and TRBJ2-1, with 12 bases matching TRBD2. Trimming at V came to 4 bases and at J to 8 bases, leaving 3 bases not matched to a gene. Germline V CDR1 and CDR2: GTSNPN, SVGIG (reference sequence). CDR3 length: 13 residues. The CDR3 nucleotides read TGTGCCTGGAAGCTAGCGGGAGGGCATGAGCAGTTCTTC. Its translation: CAWKLAGGHEQFF.